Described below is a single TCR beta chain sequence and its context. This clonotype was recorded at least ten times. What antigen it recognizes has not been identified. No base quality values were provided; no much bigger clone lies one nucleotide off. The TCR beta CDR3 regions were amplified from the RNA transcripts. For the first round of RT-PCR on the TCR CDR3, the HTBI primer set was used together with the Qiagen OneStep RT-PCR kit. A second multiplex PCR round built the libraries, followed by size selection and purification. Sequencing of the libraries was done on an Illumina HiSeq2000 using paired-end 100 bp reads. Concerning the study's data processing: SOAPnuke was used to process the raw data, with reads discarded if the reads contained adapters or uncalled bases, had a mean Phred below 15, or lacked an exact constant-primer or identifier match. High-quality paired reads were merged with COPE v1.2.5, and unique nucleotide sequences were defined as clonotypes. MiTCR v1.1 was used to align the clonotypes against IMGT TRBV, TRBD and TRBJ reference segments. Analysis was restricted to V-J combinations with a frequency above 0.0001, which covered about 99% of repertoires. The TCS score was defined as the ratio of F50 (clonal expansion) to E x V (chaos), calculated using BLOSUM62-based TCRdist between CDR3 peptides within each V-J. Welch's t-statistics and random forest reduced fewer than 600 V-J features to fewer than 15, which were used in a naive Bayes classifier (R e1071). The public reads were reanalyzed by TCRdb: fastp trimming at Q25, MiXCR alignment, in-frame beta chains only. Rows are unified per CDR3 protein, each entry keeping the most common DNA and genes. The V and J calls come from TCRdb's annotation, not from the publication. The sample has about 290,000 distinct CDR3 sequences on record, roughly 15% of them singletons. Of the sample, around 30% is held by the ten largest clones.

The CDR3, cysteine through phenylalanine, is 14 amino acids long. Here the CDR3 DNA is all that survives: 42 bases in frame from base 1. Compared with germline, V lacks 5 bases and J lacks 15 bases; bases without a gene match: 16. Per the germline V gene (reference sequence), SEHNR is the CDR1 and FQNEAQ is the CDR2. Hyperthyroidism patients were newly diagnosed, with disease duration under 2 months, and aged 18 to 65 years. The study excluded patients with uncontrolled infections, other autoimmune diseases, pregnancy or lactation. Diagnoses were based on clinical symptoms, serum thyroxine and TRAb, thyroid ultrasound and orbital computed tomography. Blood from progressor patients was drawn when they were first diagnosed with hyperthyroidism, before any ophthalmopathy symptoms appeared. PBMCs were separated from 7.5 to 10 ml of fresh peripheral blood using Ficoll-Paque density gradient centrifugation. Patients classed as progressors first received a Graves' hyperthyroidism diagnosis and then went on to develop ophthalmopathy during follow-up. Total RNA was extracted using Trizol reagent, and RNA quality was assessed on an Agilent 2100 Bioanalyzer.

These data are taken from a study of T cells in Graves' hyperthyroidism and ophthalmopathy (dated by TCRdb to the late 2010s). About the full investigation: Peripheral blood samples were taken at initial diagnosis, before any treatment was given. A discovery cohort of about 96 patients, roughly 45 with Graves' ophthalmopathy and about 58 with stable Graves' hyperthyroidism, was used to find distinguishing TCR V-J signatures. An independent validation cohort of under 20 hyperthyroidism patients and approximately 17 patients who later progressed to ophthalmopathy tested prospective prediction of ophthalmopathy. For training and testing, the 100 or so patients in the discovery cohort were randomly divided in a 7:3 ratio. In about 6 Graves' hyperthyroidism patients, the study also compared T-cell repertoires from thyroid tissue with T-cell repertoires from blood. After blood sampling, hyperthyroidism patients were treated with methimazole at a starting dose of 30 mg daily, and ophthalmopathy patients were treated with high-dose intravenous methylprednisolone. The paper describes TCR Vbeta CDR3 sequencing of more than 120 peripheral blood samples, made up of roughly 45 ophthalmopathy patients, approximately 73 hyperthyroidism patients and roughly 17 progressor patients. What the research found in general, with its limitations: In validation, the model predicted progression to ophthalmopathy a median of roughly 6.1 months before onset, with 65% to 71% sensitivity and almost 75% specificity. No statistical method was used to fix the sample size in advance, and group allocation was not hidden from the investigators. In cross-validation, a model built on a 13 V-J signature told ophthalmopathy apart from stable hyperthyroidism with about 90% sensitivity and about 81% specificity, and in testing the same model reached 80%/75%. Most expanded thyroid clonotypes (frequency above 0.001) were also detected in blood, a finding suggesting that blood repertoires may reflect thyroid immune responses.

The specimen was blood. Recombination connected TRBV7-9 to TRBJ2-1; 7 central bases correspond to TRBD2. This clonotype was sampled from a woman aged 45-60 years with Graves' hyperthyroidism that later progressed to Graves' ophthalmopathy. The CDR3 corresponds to CASSPSGGHKGWFF. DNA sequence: TGTGCCAGCAGCCCTAGCGGTGGACACAAAGGTTGGTTCTTC.